A selection of T cell receptor beta chains follows, all from one sample in a study of blood T cell repertoires in COVID-19. Clones were read by immunoSEQ multiplex PCR, and TCRdb kept only the in-frame ones, dropping some. Of about 55,000 clones in the sample, approximately 84% were seen once. The sequenced sample consisted of peripheral blood. The receptors come from a human donor in a cohort sampled during active COVID-19. Each CDR3 is given with its conserved first and last residue. The D gene is left open where the match is weak. Part of the rows lack a size; the others show once, few, many or a class for expanded clones.

size: NA
V: TRBV20-1
J: TRBJ2-5
D: NA
DNA: TGCAGTGCTAGTCGGGACAATGCCGAGACCCAGTACTTC
CDR3: CSASRDNAETQYF

size: NA
V: TRBV9
J: TRBJ2-3
D: TRBD1
DNA: TGTGCCAGCAGCCGACAGGGGGGCACAGATACGCAGTATTTT
CDR3: CASSRQGGTDTQYF

size: NA
V: TRBV3-1/TRBV3-2
J: TRBJ1-5
D: NA
DNA: TGTGCCAGCAGCTCCCAGTGGAGCAATCAGCCCCAGCATTTT
CDR3: CASSSQWSNQPQHF

size: NA
V: TRBV30
J: TRBJ1-3
D: NA
DNA: TGTGCCTGGAAAAGTGGGGGAGGACTTTCATCTGGAAACACCATATATTTT
CDR3: CAWKSGGGLSSGNTIYF

size: once
V: TRBV3-1/TRBV3-2
J: TRBJ1-3
D: TRBD1
DNA: TGTGCCAGCAGCCAAGTGACAGGGGTACGGTCTGGAAACACCATATATTTT
CDR3: CASSQVTGVRSGNTIYF

size: NA
V: TRBV4-3
J: TRBJ2-7
D: TRBD2
DNA: TGCGCCAGCAGCCTCGGACTAGCGGGGACCTACGAGCAGTACTTC
CDR3: CASSLGLAGTYEQYF

size: NA
V: TRBV7-3
J: TRBJ2-3
D: TRBD2
DNA: TGTGCCAGCAGCCCTCGGGGGGGTGACACAGATACGCAGTATTTT
CDR3: CASSPRGGDTDTQYF

size: once
V: TRBV24-1
J: TRBJ1-2
D: NA
DNA: TGTGCCACCAGTGATTCGGAGACGATCTATGGCTACACCTTC
CDR3: CATSDSETIYGYTF

size: NA
V: TRBV5-4
J: TRBJ2-3
D: NA
DNA: TGTGCCAGCACCTCGAGTGGTGGGGCTCCCACAGATACGCAGTATTTT
CDR3: CASTSSGGAPTDTQYF

size: NA
V: TRBV4-3
J: TRBJ2-7
D: TRBD1
DNA: TGCGCCAGCAGCCAGGACAGGTTCAAGACCTACGAGCAGTACTTC
CDR3: CASSQDRFKTYEQYF

size: once
V: TRBV4-1
J: TRBJ2-3
D: NA
DNA: TGCGCCAGCAGCCAGACCCCTAGCAGCACAGATACGCAGTATTTT
CDR3: CASSQTPSSTDTQYF

size: once
V: TRBV28
J: TRBJ2-2
D: NA
DNA: TGTGCCAGCATCCTCGGCGGAGGCAGCACCGGGGAGCTGTTTTTT
CDR3: CASILGGGSTGELFF

size: once
V: TRBV9
J: TRBJ1-6
D: NA
DNA: TGTGCCAGCAGCGTAGGGCAGGGAACTAATTCACCCCTCCACTTT
CDR3: CASSVGQGTNSPLHF

size: few
V: TRBV7-2
J: TRBJ1-5
D: NA
DNA: TGTGCCAGCAGCCCTAGGGCGGGGCCTAGTCAGCCCCAGCATTTT
CDR3: CASSPRAGPSQPQHF

size: NA
V: TRBV27
J: TRBJ1-2
D: NA
DNA: TGTGCCAGCAGTTCTGGAGTTCTATCGTCCGGCTACACCTTC
CDR3: CASSSGVLSSGYTF

size: NA
V: TRBV9
J: TRBJ1-4
D: NA
DNA: TGTGCCAGCAGCGTAGCCGGACAGCCAACTAATGAAAAACTGTTTTTT
CDR3: CASSVAGQPTNEKLFF

size: NA
V: TRBV2
J: TRBJ2-2
D: NA
DNA: TGTGCCAGCACCTGGACAGCCGGGGAGCTGTTTTTT
CDR3: CASTWTAGELFF

size: NA
V: TRBV19
J: TRBJ2-1
D: TRBD2
DNA: TGTGCCAGTAGTCTCCGGGCCCAAGTAGCGGGAGACGATGAGCAGTTCTTC
CDR3: CASSLRAQVAGDDEQFF

size: NA
V: TRBV7-6
J: TRBJ2-2
D: TRBD1
DNA: TGTGCCAGCAGCTCTGGACAGGGAGTAACCGGGGAGCTGTTTTTT
CDR3: CASSSGQGVTGELFF

size: NA
V: TRBV6-1
J: TRBJ1-1
D: NA
DNA: TGTGCCAGCAGTGAGTCCTGGGCGAACACTGAAGCTTTCTTT
CDR3: CASSESWANTEAFF

size: NA
V: TRBV12-5
J: TRBJ1-5
D: NA
DNA: TGTGCTAGTGGCCGCACGGACAAGCAGCCCCAGCATTTT
CDR3: CASGRTDKQPQHF

size: NA
V: TRBV14
J: TRBJ2-1
D: NA
DNA: TGTGCCAGCAGCCAAGGAGGGGCACAGCGGGCGGTATACAATGAGCAGTTCTTC
CDR3: CASSQGGAQRAVYNEQFF

size: few
V: TRBV19
J: TRBJ2-1
D: TRBD2
DNA: TGTGCCAGTAGTGTTACTAGCGGGGGGTACAATGAGCAGTTCTTC
CDR3: CASSVTSGGYNEQFF

size: NA
V: TRBV5-1
J: TRBJ1-4
D: NA
DNA: TGCGCCAGCAGCTTGCAAGAAAAACTGTTTTTT
CDR3: CASSLQEKLFF

size: NA
V: TRBV7-2
J: TRBJ2-6
D: NA
DNA: TGTGCCAGCAGCTTTAACTCTGGGGCCAACGTCCTGACTTTC
CDR3: CASSFNSGANVLTF

size: NA
V: TRBV15
J: TRBJ2-7
D: NA
DNA: TGTGCCACCAGCAGAGATCTAGCACAGCCCGAGCAGTACTTC
CDR3: CATSRDLAQPEQYF

size: NA
V: TRBV5-5
J: TRBJ1-4
D: NA
DNA: TGTGCCAGCAGCTTGGCCCGGGGAGAAAAACTGTTTTTT
CDR3: CASSLARGEKLFF

size: NA
V: TRBV7-2
J: TRBJ2-5
D: TRBD1
DNA: TGTGCCAGCAGCCAGGACAGGCAGGAGACCCAGTACTTC
CDR3: CASSQDRQETQYF

size: NA
V: TRBV9
J: TRBJ2-7
D: NA
DNA: TGTGCCAGCAGCGCCCGCCCAGAAGCCTACGAGCAGTACTTC
CDR3: CASSARPEAYEQYF

size: NA
V: TRBV5-1
J: TRBJ2-1
D: TRBD2
DNA: TGCGCCAGCAGCTTTAGCGGGAGGGATGCGAATGAGCAGTTCTTC
CDR3: CASSFSGRDANEQFF

size: NA
V: TRBV5-1
J: TRBJ1-3
D: NA
DNA: TGCGCCAGCAGCTTGGCCTACGGTGGGCAGGGTCGAGCCCGAAACACCATATATTTT
CDR3: CASSLAYGGQGRARNTIYF

size: NA
V: TRBV28
J: TRBJ2-5
D: TRBD2
DNA: TGTGCCAGCAGTTTACAGGGACTAGCGGGAGGAGGCGAGGAGACCCAGTACTTC
CDR3: CASSLQGLAGGGEETQYF

size: NA
V: TRBV27
J: TRBJ2-7
D: NA
DNA: TGTGCCAGCAGTTTTCGGAGGGCCCCCTACGAGCAGTACTTC
CDR3: CASSFRRAPYEQYF

size: NA
V: TRBV19
J: TRBJ2-2
D: TRBD1
DNA: TGTGCCAGTAGTGTCCTCCCGGGACAGGGGGCAGGGGAGCTGTTTTTT
CDR3: CASSVLPGQGAGELFF

size: few
V: TRBV10-3
J: TRBJ1-2
D: TRBD1
DNA: TGTGCCACGGGACAGGGTCTCCATGGCTACACCTTC
CDR3: CATGQGLHGYTF

size: NA
V: TRBV5-6
J: TRBJ2-5
D: NA
DNA: TGTGCCAGCAGCTTGGGCTCGGGCAGGGAAATTCAAGAGACCCAGTACTTC
CDR3: CASSLGSGREIQETQYF